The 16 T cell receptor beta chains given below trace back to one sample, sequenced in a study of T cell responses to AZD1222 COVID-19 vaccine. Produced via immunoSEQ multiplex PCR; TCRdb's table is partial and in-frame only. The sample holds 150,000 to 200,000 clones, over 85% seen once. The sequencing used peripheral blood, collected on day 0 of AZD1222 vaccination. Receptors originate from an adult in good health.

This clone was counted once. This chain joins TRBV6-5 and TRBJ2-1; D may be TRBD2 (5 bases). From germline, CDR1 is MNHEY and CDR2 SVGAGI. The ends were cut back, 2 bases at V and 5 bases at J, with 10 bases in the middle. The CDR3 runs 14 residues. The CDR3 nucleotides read TGTGCCAGCAGTTACGGCGGGCCCGACAATGAGCAGTTCTTC. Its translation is CASSYGGPDNEQFF.

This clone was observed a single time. CDR3 sequence (DNA): TGTGCCAGCAGCTTCCACACATCCTCTAGCACAGATACGCAGTATTTT. Encoded protein: CASSFHTSSSTDTQYF. This chain links TRBV5-8 with TRBJ2-3; no firm D call. The CDR3 covers 16 residues. From germline, CDR1 is SGHTS and CDR2 YDEGEE. Trimming stripped 2 bases from V and 0 bases from J, with 13 bases between.

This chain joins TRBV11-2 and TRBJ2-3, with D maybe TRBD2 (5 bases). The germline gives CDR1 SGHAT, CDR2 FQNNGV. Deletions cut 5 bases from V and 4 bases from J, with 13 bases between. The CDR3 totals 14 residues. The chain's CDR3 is CASSLSDDADTQYF. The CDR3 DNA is TGTGCCAGCAGCCTTAGCGATGACGCAGATACGCAGTATTTT.

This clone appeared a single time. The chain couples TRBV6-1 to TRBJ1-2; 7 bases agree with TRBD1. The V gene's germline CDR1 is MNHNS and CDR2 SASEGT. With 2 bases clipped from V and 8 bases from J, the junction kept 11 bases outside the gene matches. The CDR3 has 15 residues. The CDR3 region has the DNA TGTGCCAGCAGTGAACTAAGGGGGCGGTCTATAGGCTACACCTTC. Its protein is CASSELRGRSIGYTF.

This chain's CDR3 is CASSLGHGGAPLHF. The CDR3 nucleotides are TGTGCCAGCAGCTTAGGACATGGAGGGGCACCCCTCCACTTT. The V and J genes are TRBV11-3 and TRBJ1-6; weak D call: TRBD1 (5 bases). Trimming removed 1 base at V and 11 bases at J, with 12 bases between. Germline CDR1 SGHNT, CDR2 YENEEA. The CDR3 totals 14 residues.

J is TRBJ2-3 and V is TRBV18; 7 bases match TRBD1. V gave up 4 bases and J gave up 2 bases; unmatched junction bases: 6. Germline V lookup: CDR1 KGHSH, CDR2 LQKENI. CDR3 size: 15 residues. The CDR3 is CASSLMDRYTDTQYF. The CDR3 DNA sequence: TGTGCCAGCTCACTAATGGACAGGTACACAGATACGCAGTATTTT.

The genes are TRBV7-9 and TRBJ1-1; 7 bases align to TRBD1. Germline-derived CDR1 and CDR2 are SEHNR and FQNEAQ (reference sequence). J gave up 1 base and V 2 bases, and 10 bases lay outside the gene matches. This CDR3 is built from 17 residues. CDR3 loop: CASSLTFFRTGNTEAFF. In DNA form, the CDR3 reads TGTGCCAGCAGCTTAACCTTTTTCCGGACAGGGAACACTGAAGCTTTCTTT.

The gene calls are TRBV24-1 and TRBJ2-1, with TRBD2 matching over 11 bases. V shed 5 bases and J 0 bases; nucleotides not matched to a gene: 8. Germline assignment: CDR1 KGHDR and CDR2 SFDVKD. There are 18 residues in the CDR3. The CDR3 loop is CATSATSGSLSSYNEQFF. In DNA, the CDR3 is TGTGCCACCAGTGCTACTAGCGGGAGCCTCTCCTCCTACAATGAGCAGTTCTTC.

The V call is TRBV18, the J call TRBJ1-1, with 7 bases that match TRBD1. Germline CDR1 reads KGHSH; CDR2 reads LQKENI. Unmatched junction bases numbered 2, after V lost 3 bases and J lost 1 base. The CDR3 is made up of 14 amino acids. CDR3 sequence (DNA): TGTGCCAGCTCACCTCGACAGGGGAACACTGAAGCTTTCTTT. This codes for CASSPRQGNTEAFF. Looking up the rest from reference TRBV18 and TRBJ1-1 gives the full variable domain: NAGVMQNPRHLVRRRGQEARLRCSPMKGHSHVYWYRQLPEEGLKFMVYLQKENIIDESGMPKERFSAEFPKEGPSILRIQQVVRGDSAAYFCASSPRQGNTEAFFGQGTRLTVV.

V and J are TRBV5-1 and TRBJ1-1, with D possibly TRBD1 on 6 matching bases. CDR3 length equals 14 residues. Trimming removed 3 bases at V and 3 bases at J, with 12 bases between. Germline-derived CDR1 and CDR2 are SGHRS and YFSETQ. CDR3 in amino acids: CASSWRGVDTEAFF. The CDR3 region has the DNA TGCGCCAGCAGCTGGAGGGGGGTTGACACTGAAGCTTTCTTT.

The CDR3 here is CASSLGKVYGYTF. The CDR3 DNA is TGTGCCAGCAGCTTAGGCAAAGTATATGGCTACACCTTC. The rearrangement uses TRBV11-2 and TRBJ1-2; D unresolved. This CDR3 has 13 residues. V gave up 1 base and J gave up 5 bases, with 8 bases separating them. The germline gives CDR1 SGHAT, CDR2 FQNNGV.

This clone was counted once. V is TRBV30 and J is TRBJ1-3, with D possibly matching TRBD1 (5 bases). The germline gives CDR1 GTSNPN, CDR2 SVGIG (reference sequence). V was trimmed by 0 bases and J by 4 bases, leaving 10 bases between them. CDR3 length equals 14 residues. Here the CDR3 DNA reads TGTGCCTGGAGTGTAGACAGCTCAGGAAACACCATATATTTT. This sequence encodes CAWSVDSSGNTIYF. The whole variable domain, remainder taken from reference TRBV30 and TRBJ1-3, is SQTIHQWPATLVQPVGSPLSLECTVEGTSNPNLYWYRQAAGRGLQLLFYSVGIGQISSEVPQNLSASRPQDRQFILSSKKLLLSDSGFYLCAWSVDSSGNTIYFGEGSWLTVV.

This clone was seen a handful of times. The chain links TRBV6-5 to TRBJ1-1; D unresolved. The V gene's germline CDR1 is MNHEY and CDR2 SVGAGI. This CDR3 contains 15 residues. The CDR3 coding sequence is TGTGCAGCCGGCGAAGAGGGTGTTCCAAACACTGAAGCTTTCTTT. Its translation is CAAGEEGVPNTEAFF.

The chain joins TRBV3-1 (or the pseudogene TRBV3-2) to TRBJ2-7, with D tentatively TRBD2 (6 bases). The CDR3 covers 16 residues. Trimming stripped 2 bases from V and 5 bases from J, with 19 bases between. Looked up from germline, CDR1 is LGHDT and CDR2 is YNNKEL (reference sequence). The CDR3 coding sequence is TGTGCCAGCAGCCAAAGACCGGCGGGAAATAATGACGAGCAGTACTTC. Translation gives CASSQRPAGNNDEQYF.

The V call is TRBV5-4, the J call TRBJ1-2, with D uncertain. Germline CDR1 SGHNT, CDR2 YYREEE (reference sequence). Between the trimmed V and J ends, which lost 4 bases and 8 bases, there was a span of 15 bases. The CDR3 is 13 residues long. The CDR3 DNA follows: TGTGCCAGCAGCAGGACCGCAAACTTAGGCTACACCTTC. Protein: CASSRTANLGYTF.

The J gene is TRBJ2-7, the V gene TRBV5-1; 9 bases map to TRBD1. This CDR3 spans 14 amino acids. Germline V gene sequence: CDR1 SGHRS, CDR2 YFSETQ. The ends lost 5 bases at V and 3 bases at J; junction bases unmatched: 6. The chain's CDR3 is CASRDDRGVYEQYF. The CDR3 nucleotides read TGCGCCAGCAGAGATGACAGGGGGGTCTACGAGCAGTACTTC.